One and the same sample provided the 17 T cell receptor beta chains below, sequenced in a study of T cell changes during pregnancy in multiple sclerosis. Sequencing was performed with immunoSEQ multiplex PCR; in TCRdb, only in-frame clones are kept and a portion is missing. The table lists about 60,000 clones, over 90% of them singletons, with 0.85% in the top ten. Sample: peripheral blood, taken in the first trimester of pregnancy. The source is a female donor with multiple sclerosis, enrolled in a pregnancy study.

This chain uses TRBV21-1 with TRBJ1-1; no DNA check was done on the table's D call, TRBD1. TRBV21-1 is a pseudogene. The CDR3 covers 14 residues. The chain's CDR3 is CASSDLTVSTEAFF. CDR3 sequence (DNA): TGTGCCAGCAGCGACTTGACAGTATCCACTGAAGCTTTCTTT.

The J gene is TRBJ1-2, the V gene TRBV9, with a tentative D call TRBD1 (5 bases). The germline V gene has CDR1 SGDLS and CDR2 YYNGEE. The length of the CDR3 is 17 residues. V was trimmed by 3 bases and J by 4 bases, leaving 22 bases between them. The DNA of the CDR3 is TGTGCCAGCAGCGCCACCGGGGTCGGGGGGGTTGGCTATGGCTACACCTTC. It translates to CASSATGVGGVGYGYTF.

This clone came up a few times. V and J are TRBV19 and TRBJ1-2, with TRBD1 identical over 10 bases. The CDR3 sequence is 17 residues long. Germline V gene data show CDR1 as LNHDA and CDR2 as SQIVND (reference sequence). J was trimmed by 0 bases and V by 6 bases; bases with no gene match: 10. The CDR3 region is CASRLPGQGMTNYGYTF. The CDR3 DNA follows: TGTGCCAGTAGACTACCGGGACAGGGGATGACTAACTATGGCTACACCTTC.

CDR3 loop: CASSQARTGYGYTF. CDR3 DNA: TGCGCCAGCAGCCAAGCTAGGACAGGGTATGGCTACACCTTC. V and J are TRBV4-3 and TRBJ1-2; 8 bases are a match to TRBD1. Germline assignment: CDR1 LGHNA and CDR2 YSLEER. V was pared by 1 base and J by 5 bases, with 3 bases of the junction left unmatched. The CDR3 has 14 amino acids.

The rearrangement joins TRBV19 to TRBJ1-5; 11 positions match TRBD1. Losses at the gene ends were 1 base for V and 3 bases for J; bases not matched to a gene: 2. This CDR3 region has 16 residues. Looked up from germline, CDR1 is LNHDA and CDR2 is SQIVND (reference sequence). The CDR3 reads CASSIADRGHNQPQHF. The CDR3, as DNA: TGTGCCAGTAGTATAGCGGACAGGGGGCACAATCAGCCCCAGCATTTT.

Here the CDR3 reads CASSYGESQETQYF. CDR3 DNA sequence: TGTGCCAGCAGTTACGGGGAGTCCCAAGAGACCCAGTACTTC. The chain links TRBV4-2 to TRBJ2-5; D perhaps matches TRBD2 (5 bases). The V end lost 6 bases, the J end lost 1 base, and 12 bases lay between the germline ends. This CDR3 has 14 amino acids. From germline, CDR1 is LGHNA and CDR2 YNFKEQ.

CDR3 region: CASSLSAGELFF. The CDR3 bases are TGTGCCAGCAGTTTATCCGCCGGGGAGCTGTTTTTT. The chain recombines TRBV27 with TRBJ2-2, with D hard to call. V was pared by 0 bases and J by 6 bases, with 2 bases between. Germline CDR1 reads MNHEY; CDR2 reads SMNVEV (reference sequence). The CDR3 loop spans 12 amino acids.

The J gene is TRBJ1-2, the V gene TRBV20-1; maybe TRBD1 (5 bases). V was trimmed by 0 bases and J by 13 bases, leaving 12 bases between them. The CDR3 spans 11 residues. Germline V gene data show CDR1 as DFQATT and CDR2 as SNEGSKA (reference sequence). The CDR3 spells CSARDLGVVTF. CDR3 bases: TGCAGTGCTAGAGATTTAGGGGTCGTCACCTTC.

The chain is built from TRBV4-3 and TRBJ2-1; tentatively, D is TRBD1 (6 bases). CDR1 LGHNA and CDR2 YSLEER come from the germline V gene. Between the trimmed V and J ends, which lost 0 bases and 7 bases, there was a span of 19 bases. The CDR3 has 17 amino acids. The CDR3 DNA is TGCGCCAGCAGCCAAGAGGTATACAGGGCGGTAGCTAATGAGCAGTTCTTC. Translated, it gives CASSQEVYRAVANEQFF.

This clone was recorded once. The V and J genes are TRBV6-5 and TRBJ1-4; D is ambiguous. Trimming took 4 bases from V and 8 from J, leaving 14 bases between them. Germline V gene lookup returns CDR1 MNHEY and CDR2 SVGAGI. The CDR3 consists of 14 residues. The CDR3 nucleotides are TGTGCCAGCAGTTCGGGGAGCGATTACGAAAAACTGTTTTTT. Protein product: CASSSGSDYEKLFF.

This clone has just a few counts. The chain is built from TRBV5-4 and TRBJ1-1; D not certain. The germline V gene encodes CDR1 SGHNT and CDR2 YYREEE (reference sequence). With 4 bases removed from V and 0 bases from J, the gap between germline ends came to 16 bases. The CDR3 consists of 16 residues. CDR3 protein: CASSPLGGNMNTEAFF. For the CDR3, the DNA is TGTGCCAGCAGCCCCCTGGGAGGTAACATGAACACTGAAGCTTTCTTT. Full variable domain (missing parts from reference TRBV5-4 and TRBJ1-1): ETGVTQSPTHLIKTRGQQVTLRCSSQSGHNTVSWYQQALGQGPQFIFQYYREEENGRGNFPPRFSGLQFPNYSSELNVNALELDDSALYLCASSPLGGNMNTEAFFGQGTRLTVV.

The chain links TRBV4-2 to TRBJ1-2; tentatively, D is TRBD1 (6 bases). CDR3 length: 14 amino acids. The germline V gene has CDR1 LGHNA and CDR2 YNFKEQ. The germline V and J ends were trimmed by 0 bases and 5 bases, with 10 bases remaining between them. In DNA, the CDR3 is TGTGCCAGCAGCCAAGAGCACCAGGGGTATGGCTACACCTTC. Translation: CASSQEHQGYGYTF.

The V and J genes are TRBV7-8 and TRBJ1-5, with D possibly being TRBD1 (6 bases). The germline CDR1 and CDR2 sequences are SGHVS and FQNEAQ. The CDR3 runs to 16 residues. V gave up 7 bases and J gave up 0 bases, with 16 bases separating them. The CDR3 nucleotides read TGTGCCAGCACCCTGAGACGAGGGGGTAGCAATCAGCCCCAGCATTTT. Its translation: CASTLRRGGSNQPQHF.

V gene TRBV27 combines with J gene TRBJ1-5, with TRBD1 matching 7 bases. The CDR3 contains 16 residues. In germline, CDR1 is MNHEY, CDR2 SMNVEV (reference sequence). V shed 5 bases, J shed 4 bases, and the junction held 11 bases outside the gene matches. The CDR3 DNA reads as TGTGCCAGCAGTCTGTTAGGGGGCGTAAATAATCAGCCCCAGCATTTT. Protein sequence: CASSLLGGVNNQPQHF.

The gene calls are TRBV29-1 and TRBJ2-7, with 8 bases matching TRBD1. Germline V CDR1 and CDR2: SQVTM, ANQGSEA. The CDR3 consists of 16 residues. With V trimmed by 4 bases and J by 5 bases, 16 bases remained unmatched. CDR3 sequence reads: CSVVGGRDRGFDEQYF. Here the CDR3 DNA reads TGCAGCGTTGTGGGCGGCCGAGACAGGGGTTTCGACGAGCAGTACTTC.

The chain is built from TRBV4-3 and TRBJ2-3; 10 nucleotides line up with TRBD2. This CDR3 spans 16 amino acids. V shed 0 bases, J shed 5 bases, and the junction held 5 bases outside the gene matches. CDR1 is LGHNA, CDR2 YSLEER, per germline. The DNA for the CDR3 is TGCGCCAGCAGCCAAGACCTAGCGGGGGAGGGAGATACGCAGTATTTT. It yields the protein CASSQDLAGEGDTQYF.

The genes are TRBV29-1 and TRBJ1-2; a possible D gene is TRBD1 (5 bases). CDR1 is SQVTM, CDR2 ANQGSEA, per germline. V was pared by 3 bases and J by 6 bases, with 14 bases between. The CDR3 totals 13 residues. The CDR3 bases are TGCAGCGTTGATTACCAGGGAAGGGATGGCTACACCTTC. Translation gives CSVDYQGRDGYTF.